These 7 T cell receptor beta chains were all obtained from the same sample, sequenced in a study of blood T cell repertoires in COVID-19 (TCRdb year 2020). Library preparation employed the immunoSEQ multiplex PCR assay. Imported from immuneACCESS, the table was reduced by TCRdb to in-frame sequences with V and J called. These copies leave out some clones; in studies compared against another copy, an unresolved V gene accounts for under half, and the cause of the remainder is not known. This sample lists about 60,000 clones; approximately 79% were detected once. Roughly an eighth of the sample is taken by the ten largest. Sequenced material: peripheral blood. The source of these receptors is a human donor in a cohort sampled during active COVID-19.

This chain links TRBV3-1 (or the pseudogene TRBV3-2) with TRBJ2-3; D not certain. This CDR3 is built from 14 residues. The V and J ends lost 3 bases and 2 bases respectively, with 9 bases between them. Germline loops: CDR1 LGHDT, CDR2 YNNKEL (reference sequence). The CDR3 spells CASSQATNTDTQYF. CDR3 sequence (DNA): TGTGCCAGCAGCCAGGCAACGAACACAGATACGCAGTATTTT.

This rearrangement joins TRBV27 to TRBJ2-2, with 8 bases matching TRBD2. Trimming cost V 6 bases and J 3 bases; bases outside gene matches: 6. The CDR3 covers 15 residues. Germline V gives CDR1 MNHEY, CDR2 SMNVEV (reference sequence). CDR3 protein: CASRYGGAYTGELFF. CDR3 bases: TGTGCCAGCAGATACGGGGGGGCCTACACCGGGGAGCTGTTTTTT.

This rearrangement joins TRBV27 to TRBJ1-2; unclear D gene. Between the trimmed V and J ends, which lost 4 bases and 6 bases, there was a span of 12 bases. Germline CDR1 is MNHEY and CDR2 is SMNVEV (reference sequence). CDR3 size: 13 residues. CDR3 amino acids: CASSWSQRNGYTF. The CDR3 nucleotides read TGTGCCAGCAGTTGGTCACAGAGAAATGGCTACACCTTC.

This clone has a handful of counts. The chain recombines TRBV6-5 with TRBJ1-1; D is ambiguous. The V gene lost 6 bases and the J gene lost 7 bases, with 18 bases spanning the gap. Germline values: CDR1 MNHEY, CDR2 SVGAGI. The CDR3 has 14 residues. The CDR3 here is CASSAWRAGLEAFF. As DNA, the CDR3 is TGTGCCAGCAGCGCATGGCGGGCAGGACTTGAAGCTTTCTTT.

The chain carries TRBV5-8 and TRBJ2-3; the D gene is possibly TRBD2 (7 bases). CDR1 is SGHTS and CDR2 is YDEGEE in the germline V gene. The CDR3 has 16 amino acids. V shed 4 bases and J shed 0 bases, with 15 bases lying between them. The chain's CDR3 is CASSLWGGASTDTQYF. The CDR3 DNA reads TGTGCCAGCAGCCTTTGGGGGGGGGCCAGCACAGATACGCAGTATTTT.

With regard to this clone: The sample holds other DNA sequences that translate to the same CDR3. The J gene is TRBJ2-3, the V gene TRBV6-4; 7 bases line up with TRBD2. The length of the CDR3 is 14 residues. The trim removed 2 bases at V and 1 base at J, leaving 0 bases unmatched. Germline V gene data show CDR1 as MRHNA and CDR2 as SNTAGT. The CDR3 DNA sequence: TGTGCCAGCAGTGACGCGGGGGGCACAGATACGCAGTATTTT. Translating it yields CASSDAGGTDTQYF.

This chain uses TRBV28 with TRBJ2-1; maybe TRBD2 (6 bases). Trimming removed 2 bases at V and 4 bases at J, with 9 bases between. The CDR3 consists of 14 residues. Germline-derived CDR1 and CDR2 are MDHEN and SYDVKM. The CDR3 spells CASSLGGPYNEQFF. DNA of the CDR3: TGTGCCAGCAGTTTAGGAGGGCCATACAATGAGCAGTTCTTC.